The T cell receptor (beta chain) under discussion was sequenced for a study of blood T cell repertoires in COVID-19. Study in general: Acute and convalescent COVID-19 samples came from the United States, Italy and Spain.

CDR1 and CDR2 (germline): LGHDT, YNNKEL (reference sequence). The CDR3 contains 13 residues. V gave up 8 bases and J gave up 10 bases, with 18 bases separating them. Original handling: For nucleated cells, counts were estimated from reference gene primer amplification. Assay used: immunoSEQ multiplex PCR; TCRdb lists only in-frame clones, some missing. V, J and clone size are those of that table, while D and trimming were read from the DNA. There are 210,000 or so clones in the sample; around 88% occur only once, and 1.5% lies in the top ten. Material: peripheral blood. The genes are TRBV3-1 (or the pseudogene TRBV3-2) and TRBJ2-1; D possibly corresponds to TRBD2 (5 bases). This sequence was found in a man aged 18 to 29 with active or convalescent COVID-19. The CDR3 region has the DNA TGTGCCAGCGTGGACTCCCGATCCTGGGAGCAGTTCTTC. Translation gives CASVDSRSWEQFF.